This TCR beta chain is drawn from a study of cytomegalovirus exposure and HLA in healthy donors. This CDR3 contains 15 residues. Unmatched junction bases numbered 1, after V lost 0 bases and J lost 3 bases. The germline V gene encodes CDR1 MNHEY and CDR2 SMNVEV (reference sequence). PCR involved 60 Vbeta and 13 Jbeta primers. Clones were sequenced by immunoSEQ multiplex PCR, and TCRdb holds only the in-frame ones, with some missing. The data contain 150,000 to 200,000 clones, approximately 78% of them singletons. The TCR comes from a woman aged 45-60 years in good health and CMV-seropositive. The sample was PBMCs. The rearrangement uses TRBV27 and TRBJ2-7; 11 bases are a match to TRBD1. DNA of the CDR3: TGTGCCAGCAGTTTATCGGGACAGGGGGGCTACGAGCAGTACTTC. Its protein product is CASSLSGQGGYEQYF.